The clone carrying this T cell receptor beta chain appeared once. This sample is drawn from a study of CD8 T cells in Susac syndrome. cDNA came from 0.5 to 1 ug RNA primed by random hexamers. TCRdb processed the immunoSEQ multiplex PCR reads anew with MiXCR; each CDR3 protein has one entry. The data show 120,000 or so distinct CDR3 sequences, with roughly 94% seen just once and around 0.12% held by the top ten. The authors sequenced TCR beta from blood CD8+ and CD4+ T cells. It was treatment-naive patients with stable or active relapsing-remitting disease who made up the multiple sclerosis controls. Trimming pared 6 bases from V and 2 bases from J, leaving 10 bases between. The length of the CDR3 is 13 residues.

Sequenced material: CD4+ T cells from PBMCs. The chain joins TRBV12-3 or TRBV12-4 to TRBJ2-5, with D maybe TRBD2 (5 bases). The source of this sequence is a human donor with multiple sclerosis. CDR3 coding DNA: TGTGCCAGCAGAGAGGGCACTCAAGAGACCCAGTACTTC. Its protein is CASREGTQETQYF.